This entry lists 28 T cell receptor beta chains sequenced from one sample in a study of blood T cell repertoires in COVID-19. Only in-frame clones appear in the TCRdb table, and some are missing; sequencing was by immunoSEQ multiplex PCR. This table holds hundreds of thousands of clones, 85% to 90% found once. Sequencing input: peripheral blood. All receptors derive from a woman aged 65 to 85 with COVID-19, enrolled during active disease.

The gene calls are TRBV6-5 and TRBJ2-3; D is possibly TRBD2 (6 bases). V dropped 9 bases and J dropped 3 bases, with 13 bases sitting between them. The germline V gene has CDR1 MNHEY and CDR2 SVGAGI. This CDR3 is 13 amino acids long. The CDR3 coding sequence is TGTGCCAGATGGGGGGAGCGGACAGATACGCAGTATTTT. Translated, it gives CARWGERTDTQYF.

This clone was seen just once. V gene TRBV2 combines with J gene TRBJ2-4; 7 bases fit TRBD2. The CDR3 has 13 residues. Trimming removed 6 bases from V and 6 bases from J; junction bases left unmatched: 5. CDR1 SNHLY and CDR2 FYNNEI come from the germline V gene. CDR3 amino acids: CASRTSSGNIQYF. The CDR3 DNA reads TGTGCCAGCAGGACTAGCTCGGGAAACATTCAGTACTTC.

This chain connects TRBV18 to TRBJ2-3; D call uncertain. From germline, CDR1 is KGHSH and CDR2 LQKENI. The CDR3 is 16 amino acids. Trimming pared 3 bases from V and 0 bases from J, leaving 13 bases between. In nucleotides, the CDR3 is TGTGCCAGCTCACCCCCGTCCCGGTCCAGCACAGATACGCAGTATTTT. This translates into CASSPPSRSSTDTQYF.

CDR3 nucleotide sequence: TGTGCCGTGGGAGTGGGCAGCAATCAGCCCCAGCATTTT. Its translation: CAVGVGSNQPQHF. The rearrangement joins TRBV6-5 to TRBJ1-5; no reliable D call. The CDR3 runs 13 residues. V lost 11 bases and J 1 base, leaving 12 bases between the germline ends. Germline loops: CDR1 MNHEY, CDR2 SVGAGI.

This clone showed up just a few times. This chain joins TRBV6-4 and TRBJ2-2, with 8 bases matching TRBD1. The CDR3 has 16 amino acids. Germline V lookup: CDR1 MRHNA, CDR2 SNTAGT. V gave up 5 bases and J gave up 6 bases; unmatched junction bases: 11. In nucleotides, the CDR3 is TGTGCCAGCAGTTCTCAGGGGGCAAGGGTCCCCGGGGAGCTGTTTTTT. Protein product: CASSSQGARVPGELFF.

The chain has TRBV2 and TRBJ1-2; 8 positions agree with TRBD1. After removal of 6 bases from V and 4 bases from J, the junction contained 7 bases not matched to a gene. The CDR3 has 14 amino acids. Per germline, CDR1 SNHLY and CDR2 FYNNEI. The CDR3 reads CASRQGGSGYGYTF. The CDR3 DNA reads TGTGCCAGCAGACAGGGGGGGAGCGGCTATGGCTACACCTTC.

The CDR3 DNA follows: TGTGCCAGCTCACCCGCTGACGCGGGGGAGCAGTACTTC. It translates to CASSPADAGEQYF. The rearrangement links TRBV18 to TRBJ2-7; a weak D match, TRBD2 (6 bases). The germline V gene encodes CDR1 KGHSH and CDR2 LQKENI. Trimming left V 3 bases short and J 7 bases short, with 13 bases between. CDR3 length equals 13 residues. The full variable domain, with the rest looked up from reference TRBV18 and TRBJ2-7, is NAGVMQNPRHLVRRRGQEARLRCSPMKGHSHVYWYRQLPEEGLKFMVYLQKENIIDESGMPKERFSAEFPKEGPSILRIQQVVRGDSAAYFCASSPADAGEQYFGPGTRLTVT.

Concerning this clone itself: At the DNA level, this CDR3 is encoded by other sequences in the same sample as well. V gene TRBV20-1 combines with J gene TRBJ1-1, with D unclear. CDR1 DFQATT and CDR2 SNEGSKA come from the germline V gene (reference sequence). This CDR3 is 11 amino acids long. Trimming cost V 1 base and J 8 bases, with 8 bases left between them. CDR3 amino acids: CSARVSTEAFF. The CDR3 region has the DNA TGCAGTGCTAGAGTCTCGACAGAAGCTTTCTTT.

J is TRBJ1-1 and V is TRBV28, with D perhaps TRBD1 (5 bases). The germline CDR1 and CDR2 sequences are MDHEN and SYDVKM. The V end lost 3 bases, the J end lost 6 bases, and 8 bases lay between the germline ends. The CDR3 has 12 residues. This chain's CDR3 is CASSLGGPEAFF. In nucleotides, the CDR3 is TGTGCCAGCAGTTTGGGGGGTCCTGAAGCTTTCTTT.

This chain connects TRBV2 to TRBJ1-2; D is perhaps TRBD1 (5 bases). The germline V and J ends were trimmed by 4 bases and 2 bases, with 11 bases remaining between them. The CDR3 runs to 14 residues. CDR1 and CDR2 from the germline V gene are SNHLY and FYNNEI. The CDR3 sequence: CASSAGLINYGYTF. CDR3 in DNA: TGTGCCAGCAGTGCGGGACTGATAAACTATGGCTACACCTTC.

The chain carries TRBV9 and TRBJ2-5; 8 nucleotides agree with TRBD2. The J segment lost 3 bases and the V segment lost 0 bases, leaving 7 bases of the junction unmatched. This CDR3 has 16 residues. The germline V gene encodes CDR1 SGDLS and CDR2 YYNGEE. CDR3 sequence (DNA): TGTGCCAGCAGCGTAGGGCCCGGGGGGGAGGAAGAGACCCAGTACTTC. It translates to CASSVGPGGEEETQYF.

This chain links TRBV5-1 with TRBJ2-3; a possible D gene is TRBD1 (6 bases). Germline loops: CDR1 SGHRS, CDR2 YFSETQ. V lost 2 bases to trimming and J lost 2 bases, with 12 bases between them. The CDR3 spans 15 residues. CDR3 coding DNA: TGCGCCAGCAGCTTTTCGGGACACTCCACAGATACGCAGTATTTT. Translation: CASSFSGHSTDTQYF.

V gene TRBV7-9 combines with J gene TRBJ2-2, with a possible D match to TRBD1 (5 bases). The CDR3 runs to 16 residues. Trimming cost V 3 bases and J 0 bases, with 11 bases left between them. CDR1 is SEHNR and CDR2 is FQNEAQ in the germline V gene (reference sequence). CDR3 protein: CASSFPTGSNTGELFF. In nucleotides, the CDR3 is TGTGCCAGCAGCTTTCCCACAGGTTCGAACACCGGGGAGCTGTTTTTT.

The chain combines TRBV27 with TRBJ2-7; 8 bases align to TRBD1. This CDR3 contains 16 residues. Germline V gives CDR1 MNHEY, CDR2 SMNVEV (reference sequence). The J segment lost 2 bases and the V segment lost 6 bases, leaving 12 bases of the junction unmatched. In DNA, the CDR3 is TGTGCCAGCAGCTCCGTATCCGGGACAGGCACCTACGAGCAGTACTTC. This gives the protein CASSSVSGTGTYEQYF.

The chain recombines TRBV19 with TRBJ1-6; no firm D call. CDR1 is LNHDA, CDR2 SQIVND, per germline (reference sequence). Deletions cut 3 bases from V and 7 bases from J, with 16 bases between. The CDR3 runs 16 residues. The CDR3 nucleotides are TGTGCCAGTAGTATTGGAGGCCGCATGGTGAATTCACCCCTCCACTTT. It yields the protein CASSIGGRMVNSPLHF.

The gene calls are TRBV10-3 and TRBJ2-7; 11 positions agree with TRBD2. J was trimmed by 0 bases and V by 6 bases; bases with no gene match: 4. Germline lookup yields CDR1 ENHRY and CDR2 SYGVKD. The CDR3 spans 15 residues. CDR3 bases: TGTGCCATCAGACCTAGCGGGGGGCTCTCCTACGAGCAGTACTTC. Translating gives CAIRPSGGLSYEQYF.

This sequence joins TRBV5-1 and TRBJ2-3, with 7 bases that match TRBD1. V dropped 4 bases and J dropped 1; count of bases not matched to a gene: 3. The CDR3 extends over 14 amino acids. The V gene's germline CDR1 is SGHRS and CDR2 YFSETQ. As DNA, the CDR3 is TGCGCCAGCAGCCCAGGGACAGGCACAGATACGCAGTATTTT. It translates to CASSPGTGTDTQYF.

This clone was recorded once. The CDR3 is CATSERQGHTQYF. CDR3 DNA: TGTGCCACCAGTGAAAGACAGGGACATACGCAGTATTTT. The chain carries TRBV24-1 and TRBJ2-3, with 7 bases fitting TRBD1. The CDR3 is 13 amino acids. With V trimmed by 4 bases and J by 7 bases, 4 bases remained unmatched. Germline lookup yields CDR1 KGHDR and CDR2 SFDVKD.

The rearrangement joins TRBV10-3 to TRBJ1-1; no clear D gene. V was trimmed by 7 bases and J by 1 base, leaving 10 bases between them. CDR3 size: 13 residues. The germline V gene encodes CDR1 ENHRY and CDR2 SYGVKD. In DNA form, the CDR3 reads TGTGCCATCAAATTTTCAGGGAACACTGAAGCTTTCTTT. It specifies CAIKFSGNTEAFF.

The CDR3 loop is CASSTGGLAGETGELFF. DNA of the CDR3: TGTGCCAGCAGCACGGGGGGACTAGCGGGTGAGACCGGGGAGCTGTTTTTT. The chain is built from TRBV5-4 and TRBJ2-2; 12 positions agree with TRBD2. The CDR3 loop spans 17 amino acids. Losses at the gene ends were 4 bases for V and 5 bases for J; bases not matched to a gene: 9. Germline CDR1 is SGHNT and CDR2 is YYREEE (reference sequence).

The gene calls are TRBV30 and TRBJ1-5, with D tentatively TRBD1 (5 bases). From germline, CDR1 is GTSNPN and CDR2 SVGIG (reference sequence). Between the trimmed V and J ends, which lost 0 bases and 7 bases, there was a span of 10 bases. The CDR3 is 13 amino acids. The CDR3 protein is CAWSVGGGQPQHF. CDR3 nucleotide sequence: TGTGCCTGGAGTGTGGGGGGGGGACAGCCCCAGCATTTT.

The chain combines TRBV19 with TRBJ1-4; D perhaps matches TRBD1 (5 bases). This CDR3 has 15 amino acids. Looked up from germline, CDR1 is LNHDA and CDR2 is SQIVND (reference sequence). Trimming shortened V by 5 bases and J by 0 bases, and 10 bases separated the two germline ends. Here the CDR3 DNA reads TGTGCCAGTAGTTCGACAGCCGCAACTAATGAAAAACTGTTTTTT. Encoded protein: CASSSTAATNEKLFF.

The chain couples TRBV6-6 to TRBJ2-1; D may be TRBD1 (6 bases). CDR1 MNHNY and CDR2 SVGAGI come from the germline V gene (reference sequence). The CDR3 has 13 residues. V gave up 5 bases and J gave up 5 bases, with 10 bases separating them. Here the CDR3 reads CASSQQGNNEQFF. DNA of the CDR3: TGTGCCAGCAGTCAACAGGGAAACAATGAGCAGTTCTTC.

This clone was counted a few times. The chain is built from TRBV2 and TRBJ1-2; 8 positions match TRBD1. Germline V gene lookup returns CDR1 SNHLY and CDR2 FYNNEI. The CDR3 has 13 amino acids. The trim removed 10 bases at V and 6 bases at J, leaving 10 bases unmatched. Here the CDR3 DNA reads TGTGCCATCGCCGGACAGGGTGTCGATGGCTACACCTTC. Protein product: CAIAGQGVDGYTF. The whole variable domain, filled in from reference TRBV2 and TRBJ1-2, reads EPEVTQTPSHQVTQMGQEVILRCVPISNHLYFYWYRQILGQKVEFLVSFYNNEISEKSEIFDDQFSVERPDGSNFTLKIRSTKLEDSAMYFCAIAGQGVDGYTFGSGTRLTVV.

As to this clone: Different DNA sequences within this sample yield the same CDR3. The chain is built from TRBV30 and TRBJ1-5; D gene ambiguous. V was shortened by 0 bases and J by 3 bases, with 6 bases between the two germline ends. CDR3 length: 13 residues. Germline V lookup: CDR1 GTSNPN, CDR2 SVGIG (reference sequence). The CDR3 sequence: CAWSVRVNQPQHF. The CDR3, as DNA: TGTGCCTGGAGTGTACGAGTCAATCAGCCCCAGCATTTT.

The DNA for the CDR3 is TGCGCCAGCAGTCCCTGGACAGGGGGTTTAGGTGGGGCCAACGTCCTGACTTTC. It codes for CASSPWTGGLGGANVLTF. This sequence joins TRBV23-1 and TRBJ2-6, with 10 bases lining up with TRBD1. TRBV23-1 is treated as an ORF (open reading frame) with a function not yet certain. Trimming at V came to 4 bases and at J to 3 bases, leaving 9 bases not matched to a gene. This CDR3 contains 18 residues.

V gene TRBV4-2 combines with J gene TRBJ1-2; the D gene is possibly TRBD1 (6 bases). The CDR3 is 15 amino acids. Trimming pared 0 bases from V and 4 bases from J, leaving 12 bases between. Germline lookup yields CDR1 LGHNA and CDR2 YNFKEQ. The CDR3 bases are TGTGCCAGCAGCCAAGACGGGACACCGGTCTATGGCTACACCTTC. Translation: CASSQDGTPVYGYTF.

The chain employs TRBV4-3 and TRBJ2-3; TRBD2 matches 7 bases. The J segment lost 5 bases and the V segment lost 0 bases, leaving 5 bases of the junction unmatched. The CDR3 consists of 15 residues. Germline loops: CDR1 LGHNA, CDR2 YSLEER. The CDR3 loop reads CASSQDSSGGDTQYF. CDR3 coding DNA: TGCGCCAGCAGCCAAGATTCTAGCGGAGGAGATACGCAGTATTTT.